What follows are 29 T cell receptor beta chains derived from one specimen sequenced in a study of blood T cell repertoires in COVID-19. The table came from immunoSEQ multiplex PCR; TCRdb's copy has only in-frame clones and leaves some out. The sample has roughly 340,000 clones; about 89% are singletons. Source material: peripheral blood. Receptors originate from a woman aged 30 to 39 with COVID-19, enrolled during active disease.

This clone was detected a few times. The chain couples TRBV4-3 to TRBJ2-3; possibly TRBD2 for D (5 bases). CDR3 length equals 16 residues. The V end was cut by 0 bases, the J end by 2 bases, with 12 bases between. CDR1 and CDR2 from the germline V gene are LGHNA and YSLEER. The DNA for the CDR3 is TGCGCCAGCAGCCAAGAGGTTTCGGGGAACACAGATACGCAGTATTTT. Residues: CASSQEVSGNTDTQYF.

The chain recombines TRBV6-2 or TRBV6-3 with TRBJ2-1; a weak D match, TRBD2 (5 bases). Trimming shortened V by 0 bases and J by 8 bases, and 17 bases separated the two germline ends. Germline V CDR1 and CDR2: MNHEY, SVGEGT. The CDR3 is 16 residues long. Here the CDR3 DNA reads TGTGCCAGCAGTTACTCGATATATGGGAGAACGTATGAGCAGTTCTTC. Encoded protein: CASSYSIYGRTYEQFF.

The rearrangement joins TRBV7-9 to TRBJ1-2, with TRBD1 identical over 9 bases. V shed 5 bases and J 6 bases; nucleotides not matched to a gene: 4. The CDR3 is 13 amino acids. Germline assignment: CDR1 SEHNR and CDR2 FQNEAQ (reference sequence). The DNA for the CDR3 is TGTGCCAGCAGCCATTGGACAGGGGATGGCTACACCTTC. The encoded protein is CASSHWTGDGYTF.

J is TRBJ2-2 and V is TRBV4-3; D gene unclear. V was pared by 0 bases and J by 6 bases, with 8 bases between. CDR3 length: 14 amino acids. Germline loops: CDR1 LGHNA, CDR2 YSLEER. CDR3 sequence: CASSQETGAGELFF. The CDR3, as DNA: TGCGCCAGCAGCCAAGAAACGGGTGCCGGGGAGCTGTTTTTT.

This sequence joins TRBV6-2 or TRBV6-3 and TRBJ2-1; 7 bases are a match to TRBD2. Germline V gene data show CDR1 as MNHEY and CDR2 as SVGEGT. CDR3 size: 12 residues. V shed 5 bases and J 15 bases; nucleotides not matched to a gene: 10. This CDR3 is CASSPGLVFRFF. The CDR3 bases are TGTGCCAGCAGTCCAGGACTAGTTTTTCGGTTCTTC.

This rearrangement joins TRBV7-9 to TRBJ2-3, with D possibly matching TRBD1 (5 bases). The CDR3 loop spans 13 amino acids. CDR1 is SEHNR and CDR2 is FQNEAQ in the germline V gene (reference sequence). V lost 4 bases and J 5 bases, leaving 10 bases between the germline ends. As DNA, the CDR3 is TGTGCCAGCAGCTACTGGGGCGGAGATACGCAGTATTTT. It codes for CASSYWGGDTQYF.

The V gene is TRBV18, the J gene TRBJ2-7, with D possibly TRBD1 on 5 matching bases. Trimming cost V 6 bases and J 2 bases, with 14 bases left between them. The CDR3 contains 14 residues. CDR1 KGHSH and CDR2 LQKENI come from the germline V gene. This chain's CDR3 is CASSPRDSPYEQYV. The CDR3 nucleotides are TGTGCCAGCTCCCCTCGAGACAGCCCCTACGAGCAGTACGTC.

This clone was seen once. DNA for the CDR3: TGTGCCAGCAGTTGGGCCGGGGGGCAACTACTCACTGAAGCTTTCTTT. Amino acid sequence: CASSWAGGQLLTEAFF. The chain combines TRBV28 with TRBJ1-1; tentatively, D is TRBD1 (6 bases). Trimming took off 4 bases at V and 4 bases at J, with 19 bases between the two ends. Germline V gives CDR1 MDHEN, CDR2 SYDVKM. The CDR3 spans 16 residues. The full variable domain, its missing parts supplied by reference TRBV28 and TRBJ1-1, is DVKVTQSSRYLVKRTGEKVFLECVQDMDHENMFWYRQDPGLGLRLIYFSYDVKMKEKGDIPEGYSVSREKKERFSLILESASTNQTSMYLCASSWAGGQLLTEAFFGQGTRLTVV.

The chain recombines TRBV4-1 with TRBJ1-3; a weak D match, TRBD1 (6 bases). The CDR3 is made up of 16 amino acids. Trimming took off 0 bases at V and 2 bases at J, with 11 bases between the two ends. The germline gives CDR1 MGHRA, CDR2 YSYEKL. CDR3 sequence (DNA): TGCGCCAGCAGCCAAGAGGCAGGGGCGGCTGGAAACACCATATATTTT. This gives the protein CASSQEAGAAGNTIYF.

This rearrangement joins TRBV5-1 to TRBJ1-2; 8 bases map to TRBD1. V gave up 3 bases and J gave up 0 bases; unmatched junction bases: 13. This CDR3 contains 18 residues. The V gene's germline CDR1 is SGHRS and CDR2 YFSETQ. The CDR3 loop is CASSSNRGTGDTNYGYTF. The CDR3 DNA sequence: TGCGCCAGCAGCTCAAATCGAGGGACAGGTGATACTAACTATGGCTACACCTTC.

This clone was found once. The V gene is TRBV5-1, the J gene TRBJ1-4, with unresolved D. The germline V gene has CDR1 SGHRS and CDR2 YFSETQ. The CDR3 is 15 residues long. The ends were cut back, 3 bases at V and 8 bases at J, with 17 bases in the middle. CDR3 sequence: CASSSGDGWREKLFF. Written as DNA, the CDR3 is TGCGCCAGCAGCTCGGGCGATGGGTGGAGGGAAAAACTGTTTTTT. Variable domain in full (rest from reference TRBV5-1 and TRBJ1-4): KAGVTQTPRYLIKTRGQQVTLSCSPISGHRSVSWYQQTPGQGLQFLFEYFSETQRNKGNFPGRFSGRQFSNSRSEMNVSTLELGDSALYLCASSSGDGWREKLFFGSGTQLSVL.

The rearrangement uses TRBV7-9 and TRBJ2-2; 9 positions agree with TRBD2. The CDR3 runs 15 residues. Germline CDR1 is SEHNR and CDR2 is FQNEAQ (reference sequence). The trim removed 2 bases at V and 4 bases at J, leaving 2 bases unmatched. DNA of the CDR3: TGTGCCAGCAGCTTAACTAGCGGGTTCACCGGGGAGCTGTTTTTT. This codes for CASSLTSGFTGELFF.

V usage is TRBV4-2 and J usage is TRBJ2-7, with 8 positions matching TRBD2. The germline gives CDR1 LGHNA, CDR2 YNFKEQ. The CDR3 extends over 18 amino acids. Trimming cost V 0 bases and J 3 bases; bases outside gene matches: 13. The CDR3 loop is CASSQDPGGAGALYEQYF. CDR3 DNA: TGTGCCAGCAGCCAAGACCCGGGGGGGGCGGGGGCTCTCTACGAGCAGTACTTC.

This clone occurred once. This chain uses TRBV10-2 with TRBJ2-5; D perhaps matches TRBD1 (6 bases). Per germline, CDR1 WSHSY and CDR2 SAAADI. V was cut by 5 bases and J by 2 bases, with 9 bases left in between. The length of the CDR3 is 13 residues. CDR3: CASSMDRQETQYF. The CDR3 nucleotides are TGCGCCAGCAGTATGGACAGACAAGAGACCCAGTACTTC.

V usage is TRBV6-2 or TRBV6-3 and J usage is TRBJ2-1; tentatively, D is TRBD2 (6 bases). The length of the CDR3 is 13 residues. CDR1 is MNHEY and CDR2 is SVGEGT in the germline V gene. Trimming pared 4 bases from V and 6 bases from J, leaving 10 bases between. The CDR3 DNA reads as TGTGCCAGCAGTTCGGGAGATGGCAATGAGCAGTTCTTC. Its protein is CASSSGDGNEQFF.

This clone was counted between two and nine times. The rearrangement joins TRBV19 to TRBJ2-2; D gene unclear. The V end was cut by 7 bases, the J end by 2 bases, with 11 bases between. Germline lookup yields CDR1 LNHDA and CDR2 SQIVND (reference sequence). CDR3 length equals 14 residues. For the CDR3, the DNA is TGTGCCAGTATTAAGCGACCTAACACCGGGGAGCTGTTTTTT. This sequence encodes CASIKRPNTGELFF.

The chain has TRBV11-3 and TRBJ2-1, with D maybe TRBD2 (5 bases). The V end lost 0 bases, the J end lost 9 bases, and 18 bases lay between the germline ends. Germline loops: CDR1 SGHNT, CDR2 YENEEA. This CDR3 is 16 amino acids long. CDR3 nucleotides: TGTGCCAGCAGCTTAGATTTCGGGTTACTAGTGGGTGAGCAGTTCTTC. Encoded protein: CASSLDFGLLVGEQFF.

This sequence joins TRBV6-2 or TRBV6-3 and TRBJ1-4, with 10 bases fitting TRBD1. The CDR3 runs 15 residues. Trimming at V came to 0 bases and at J to 8 bases, leaving 3 bases not matched to a gene. Germline V gene lookup returns CDR1 MNHEY and CDR2 SVGEGT. The CDR3 DNA sequence: TGTGCCAGCAGTTACTCGCGGACAGGGGGAGAAAAACTGTTTTTT. The encoded protein is CASSYSRTGGEKLFF.

The V and J genes are TRBV6-9 and TRBJ2-3; 9 positions match TRBD2. V lost 5 bases, J lost 2 bases, and 8 bases stayed unmatched. Germline V gene sequence: CDR1 MNHGY, CDR2 SVAAGI. The CDR3 loop spans 16 amino acids. The CDR3 sequence is CASSQPAGGITDTQYF. The CDR3 DNA reads TGTGCCAGCAGTCAACCCGCGGGGGGGATCACAGATACGCAGTATTTT.

Details on this clone: The same CDR3 arises from other DNA sequences in this sample as well. This chain joins TRBV10-3 and TRBJ1-5; possible D gene TRBD1, 5 bases. Trimming took 0 bases from V and 4 from J, leaving 10 bases between them. Germline values: CDR1 ENHRY, CDR2 SYGVKD. The CDR3 length is 15 residues. CDR3 in amino acids: CAISESIQGNQPQHF. The CDR3 nucleotides are TGTGCCATCAGTGAGTCGATCCAGGGTAATCAGCCCCAGCATTTT.

This chain links TRBV30 with TRBJ1-4, with TRBD1 matching 10 bases. Germline loops: CDR1 GTSNPN, CDR2 SVGIG (reference sequence). The CDR3 has 14 residues. The V and J ends lost 1 base and 6 bases, in that order; junction bases with no gene match: 2. CDR3 in DNA: TGTGCCTGGAGTGCAGACAGGGGGCATGAAAAACTGTTTTTT. Translated, it gives CAWSADRGHEKLFF.

V gene TRBV5-5 combines with J gene TRBJ2-7; 7 nucleotides match TRBD2. CDR3 length equals 15 residues. Looked up from germline, CDR1 is SGHKS and CDR2 is YYEKEE (reference sequence). V gave up 1 base and J gave up 3 bases; unmatched junction bases: 7. The CDR3 is CASSLSRDYYYEQYV. In DNA form, the CDR3 reads TGTGCCAGCAGCTTGTCCCGGGACTACTACTACGAGCAGTACGTC.

The rearrangement joins TRBV28 to TRBJ1-2; no reliable D call. This CDR3 region has 13 residues. V lost 2 bases and J 8 bases, leaving 12 bases between the germline ends. Germline V lookup: CDR1 MDHEN, CDR2 SYDVKM. The CDR3 sequence is CASSLGPARGYTF. The CDR3 DNA reads as TGTGCCAGCAGTTTAGGGCCGGCGCGCGGCTACACCTTC.

The chain combines TRBV2 with TRBJ2-7, with 11 bases identical to TRBD2. This CDR3 comprises 14 residues. Germline V gene sequence: CDR1 SNHLY, CDR2 FYNNEI. V gave up 4 bases and J gave up 7 bases; unmatched junction bases: 6. CDR3 sequence (DNA): TGTGCCAGCAGTGCTCTAGCGGGGGGTTGGGAGCAGTACTTC. It yields the protein CASSALAGGWEQYF. The complete variable domain, with remaining parts taken from reference TRBV2 and TRBJ2-7, reads EPEVTQTPSHQVTQMGQEVILRCVPISNHLYFYWYRQILGQKVEFLVSFYNNEISEKSEIFDDQFSVERPDGSNFTLKIRSTKLEDSAMYFCASSALAGGWEQYFGPGTRLTVT.

The V call is TRBV27, the J call TRBJ1-5; weak D call: TRBD1 (6 bases). Trimming took 5 bases from V and 4 from J, leaving 12 bases between them. The CDR3 is 14 residues long. CDR1 is MNHEY, CDR2 SMNVEV, per germline (reference sequence). This CDR3 reads CASSTGLGNQPQHF. DNA for the CDR3: TGTGCCAGCAGTACAGGGTTAGGAAATCAGCCCCAGCATTTT.

The chain employs TRBV5-4 and TRBJ2-1, with 8 bases identical to TRBD1. CDR1 and CDR2 (germline): SGHNT, YYREEE (reference sequence). There are 15 residues in the CDR3. V lost 1 base to trimming and J lost 3 bases; unmatched junction nucleotides: 3. The CDR3 spells CASSLSGGFYNEQFF. The CDR3 DNA reads TGTGCCAGCAGCTTGTCAGGGGGCTTCTACAATGAGCAGTTCTTC.

This sequence joins TRBV23-1 and TRBJ2-1; D remains unclear. TRBV23-1 is an ORF, with its function uncertain. The CDR3 length is 12 residues. Trimming stripped 5 bases from V and 8 bases from J, with 10 bases between. As DNA, the CDR3 is TGCGCCAGCAGTGCTGGCATCCATGAGCAGTTCTTC. Translation gives CASSAGIHEQFF.

J is TRBJ2-5 and V is TRBV7-9; D call uncertain. Trimming removed 1 base from V and 0 bases from J, with 6 bases in between. The germline V gene has CDR1 SEHNR and CDR2 FQNEAQ (reference sequence). The CDR3 is made up of 14 amino acids. CDR3 loop: CASSLEHYQETQYF. CDR3 nucleotide sequence: TGTGCCAGCAGCTTAGAACATTACCAAGAGACCCAGTACTTC.

The genes are TRBV4-3 and TRBJ2-1; 13 bases are shared with TRBD2. CDR1 and CDR2 (germline): LGHNA, YSLEER. This CDR3 is 14 amino acids long. V trimming: 3 bases; J trimming: 9 bases; junction bases outside the gene matches: 2. DNA of the CDR3: TGCGCCAGCAGCCACGGACTAGCGGGGGTTGAGCAGTTCTTC. Translating gives CASSHGLAGVEQFF.